A selection of T cell receptor beta chains follows, all from one sample in a study of T cells after yellow fever vaccination. TCRdb used MiXCR to reprocess the 5' RACE reads, holding one entry per CDR3 protein. Of a few hundred thousand distinct CDR3 sequences listed, around 8.1% are singletons. The starting material was PBMCs, obtained 35 to 50 days after the first yellow fever vaccination. The receptors come from a man between 18 and 35 years old who received the YFV17D yellow fever vaccine. CDR3s include the opening cysteine and the closing phenylalanine or tryptophan. D genes are given only for firm matches. Clone size, where shown, is once, few, many, or a class for clones that have expanded.

D gene,V gene,J gene,clone size,CDR3 protein,CDR3 DNA
TRBD1,TRBV18,TRBJ2-1,many,CASSENRGEYNEQFF,TGTGCCAGCTCAGAGAACAGGGGAGAATACAATGAGCAGTTCTTC
TRBD2,TRBV18,TRBJ2-5,.,CASSRGTSGSSEETQYF,TGTGCCAGCTCAAGGGGGACTAGCGGGTCCTCAGAAGAGACCCAGTACTTC
.,TRBV7-2,TRBJ2-7,.,CASSLGPGSTYEQYF,TGTGCCAGCAGCTTAGGGCCGGGGAGCACCTACGAGCAGTACTTC
.,TRBV5-1,TRBJ2-5,.,CASSLGVGLQEAQYF,TGCGCCAGCAGCTTGGGGGTAGGACTCCAAGAGGCCCAGTACTTC
.,TRBV7-2,TRBJ2-2,once,CASSFLAPTGELFF,TGTGCCAGCAGCTTTCTAGCCCCCACCGGGGAGCTGTTTTTT
.,TRBV5-5,TRBJ1-1,.,CASSPRWTENTEAFF,TGTGCCAGCAGCCCCCGATGGACAGAGAACACTGAAGCTTTCTTT
.,TRBV7-9,TRBJ1-5,.,CASSRGSGIDQPQHF,TGTGCCAGCAGCCGTGGGTCTGGGATTGACCAGCCCCAGCATTTT
.,TRBV5-1,TRBJ1-4,.,CASSFSANEKLFF,TGCGCCAGCAGCTTCTCGGCTAATGAAAAACTGTTTTTT
.,TRBV7-2,TRBJ2-1,few,CASSFRRSLTPNAYNEQFF,TGTGCCAGCAGCTTCCGCAGATCGCTGACCCCCAACGCCTACAATGAGCAGTTCTTC
.,TRBV6-1,TRBJ2-7,.,CASTKAGTVSYEQYF,TGTGCCAGCACGAAAGCCGGGACGGTTTCCTACGAGCAGTACTTC
TRBD2,TRBV20-1,TRBJ2-2,few,CSARNAGGPSGELFF,TGCAGTGCAAGAAACGCGGGGGGGCCCTCCGGGGAGCTGTTTTTT
TRBD1,TRBV28,TRBJ2-1,many,CASHKTGIINNEQFF,TGTGCCAGCCATAAGACAGGGATTATCAACAATGAGCAGTTCTTC
.,TRBV5-5,TRBJ2-5,many,CASSVRGGQETQYF,TGTGCCAGCAGCGTTCGTGGAGGCCAAGAGACCCAGTACTTC
.,TRBV20-1,TRBJ2-2,few,CSARGRWGAAAGELFF,TGCAGTGCTAGAGGCCGTTGGGGGGCGGCGGCCGGGGAGCTGTTTTTT
.,TRBV7-2,TRBJ2-7,.,CASSSWGRYEQYF,TGTGCCAGCAGCTCATGGGGCCGATACGAGCAGTACTTC
TRBD1,TRBV28,TRBJ2-5,.,CASRATGLVETQYF,TGTGCCAGCAGGGCGACAGGGCTGGTAGAGACCCAGTACTTC
.,TRBV29-1,TRBJ1-2,few,CKVEGGYGYTF,TGCAAGGTCGAGGGAGGGTATGGCTACACCTTC
.,TRBV19,TRBJ1-5,.,CASSIWNQPQHF,TGTGCCAGTAGTATCTGGAATCAGCCCCAGCATTTT
TRBD1,TRBV7-2,TRBJ2-3,many,CASSLGGGADTQYF,TGTGCCAGCAGCTTAGGAGGGGGCGCAGATACGCAGTATTTT
.,TRBV6-5,TRBJ2-7,few,CASSYDSAPDPVYEQYF,TGTGCCAGCAGTTACGATAGCGCCCCCGACCCTGTTTACGAGCAGTACTTC
.,TRBV6-1,TRBJ2-2,.,CASSPLEMEGTGELFF,TGTGCCAGCAGCCCCCTTGAGATGGAGGGGACCGGGGAGCTGTTTTTT
TRBD1,TRBV12-3/TRBV12-4,TRBJ1-6,few,CASSYGTGGIFSPLHF,TGTGCCAGCAGTTACGGGACAGGGGGAATCTTTTCACCCCTCCACTTT